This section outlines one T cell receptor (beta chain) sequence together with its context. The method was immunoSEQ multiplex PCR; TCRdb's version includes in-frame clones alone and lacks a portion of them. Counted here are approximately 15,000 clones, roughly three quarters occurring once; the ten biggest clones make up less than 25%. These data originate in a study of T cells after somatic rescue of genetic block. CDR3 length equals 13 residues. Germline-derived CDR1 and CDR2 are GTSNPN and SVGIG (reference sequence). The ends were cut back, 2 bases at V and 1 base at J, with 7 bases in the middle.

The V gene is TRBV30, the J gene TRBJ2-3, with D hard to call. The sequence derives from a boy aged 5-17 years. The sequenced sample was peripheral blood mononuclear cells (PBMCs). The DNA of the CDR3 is TGTGCCTGGAGTTACGGAGGCACAGATACGCAGTATTTT. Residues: CAWSYGGTDTQYF.